At least ten counts were recorded for the clone carrying this T cell receptor (beta chain). Its antigen is undetermined. Germline-derived CDR1 and CDR2 are SGHRS and YFSETQ. CDR3 length: 15 amino acids. V was shortened by 1 base and J by 5 bases, with 15 bases between the two germline ends. These data originate in a study of neurological immune-mediated disorders. Study summary: Of approximately 34 multiple sclerosis patients, about 30 were relapsing-remitting and 3 secondary progressive.

TCRdb processed the 5' RACE reads anew with MiXCR; each CDR3 protein has one entry. The sample consists of tens of thousands of distinct CDR3 sequences, around 3.8% of them appearing once. Study conclusions and caveats: The multiple sclerosis repertoire cluster was not associated with any clinical or MRI feature, with the authors stating that larger cohorts are needed. Patients with HTLV-1-associated myelopathy showed the most TCR clonal expansion. Those with multiple sclerosis showed the least, falling below healthy controls.

The rearrangement joins TRBV5-1 to TRBJ2-5; D gene uncertain. Sequencing used PBMCs. This TCR was sampled from a woman aged 50 to 60 with multiple sclerosis. The CDR3 DNA is TGCGCCAGCAGCTTGTTGGGCATTGCTTCCGAGACCCAGTACTTC. Protein: CASSLLGIASETQYF.